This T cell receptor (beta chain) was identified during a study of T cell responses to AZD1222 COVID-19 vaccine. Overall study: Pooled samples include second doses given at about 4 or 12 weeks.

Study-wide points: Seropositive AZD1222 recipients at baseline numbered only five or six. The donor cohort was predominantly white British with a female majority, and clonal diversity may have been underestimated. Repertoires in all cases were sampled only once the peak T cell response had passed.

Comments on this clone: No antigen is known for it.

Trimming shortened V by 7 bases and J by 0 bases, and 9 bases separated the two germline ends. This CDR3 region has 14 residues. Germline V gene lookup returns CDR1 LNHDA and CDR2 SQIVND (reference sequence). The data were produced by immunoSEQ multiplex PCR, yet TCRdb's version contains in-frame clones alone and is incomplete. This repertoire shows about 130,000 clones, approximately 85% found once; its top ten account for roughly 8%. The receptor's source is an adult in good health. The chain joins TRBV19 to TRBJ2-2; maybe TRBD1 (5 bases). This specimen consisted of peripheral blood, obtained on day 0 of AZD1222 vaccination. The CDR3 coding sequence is TGTGCCAGTAAAAAGACAGCGAACACCGGGGAGCTGTTTTTT. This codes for CASKKTANTGELFF.